This TCR beta chain was sequenced during a study of STAT5B mutations in CD4+ large granular lymphocyte leukemia. Controls came from buffy coats of healthy blood donors. Turning to this clone: At one of its ends the junction is not consistent with the germline gene, which may arise from a read error.

The protocol was immunoSEQ multiplex PCR, while the TCRdb copy is restricted to in-frame clones and leaves out a portion. The data hold approximately 28,000 clones, with 85% to 90% observed a single time. This receptor was taken from a human donor in good health. The source material was CD4+ T cells from blood buffy coats.

CDR3 region: CASTERTGNYEQYF. DNA of the CDR3: TGTGCCAGCACTGAACGGACAGGCAATTACGAGCAGTACTTC. The chain has TRBV6-1 and TRBJ2-5; TRBD1 agrees at 7 bases. The J call may be incorrect, as the DNA end agrees better with TRBJ2-7. CDR1 and CDR2 (germline): MNHNS, SASEGT. The CDR3 consists of 14 residues.